The clone carrying this T cell receptor beta chain was observed once. Its cognate antigen is unknown. This sample is drawn from a study of cytomegalovirus exposure and HLA in healthy donors. The V segment lost 5 bases and the J segment 3 bases; nucleotides outside the gene matches: 8. CDR1 is SGHNT, CDR2 YENEEA, per germline. The length of the CDR3 is 15 residues. General study findings and limits: For cytomegalovirus status, the classifier reportedly gave diagnoses with high specificity and sensitivity.

PCR employed 60 Vbeta and 13 Jbeta primers. Method: immunoSEQ multiplex PCR; TCRdb's copy keeps in-frame clones and lacks some. The sample lists 100,000 to 150,000 clones, over 60% occurring once. The TCR comes from a man aged 25-45 years in good health and CMV-seronegative. V gene TRBV11-3 combines with J gene TRBJ2-3, with 7 bases identical to TRBD2. Material: PBMCs. This CDR3 reads CASSRGLEGTDTQYF. The CDR3 bases are TGTGCCAGCAGCCGCGGACTAGAGGGAACAGATACGCAGTATTTT.